This TCR beta chain stems from a study of blood T cell repertoires in COVID-19. Background on the study: Whether acute or convalescent, the COVID-19 samples came from the United States, Italy and Spain.

This CDR3 contains 16 residues. The V and J ends lost 4 bases and 0 bases respectively, with 15 bases between them. The germline V gene has CDR1 MNHEY and CDR2 SMNVEV (reference sequence). The data were produced by immunoSEQ multiplex PCR, yet TCRdb's version contains in-frame clones alone and is incomplete. The data contain roughly 150,000 clones, roughly 88% of them seen just once; the ten biggest clones take up roughly 5.3%. The sequence was collected from a man in his late teens or twenties with COVID-19, enrolled during active disease. The chain recombines TRBV27 with TRBJ2-5; a weak D match, TRBD1 (6 bases). Sequencing was carried out using peripheral blood. The CDR3 here is CASSSGQTMYQETQYF. For the CDR3, the DNA is TGTGCCAGCAGTTCCGGACAGACTATGTACCAAGAGACCCAGTACTTC.